A single T cell receptor beta chain is shown here with its context. Its specificity is not known. The data belong to a study of vaccination and CD4 T cells after COVID-19. Study in general: Sampling post-COVID took place a median 101 days after diagnosis (range 35 to 161). Whole-study findings and limits: Median roughly 86% of reactive clones detected in convalescent patients emerged only post-vaccination.

Treatment reported: approximately 9-day PBMC culture with coronavirus spike peptide pools or control peptides (ViraFEST assay). In the ViraFEST assay, peptide-pool expansion preceded TCR sequencing of expanded clonotypes. Once obtained from cultured CD4+ T cells, the DNA was sequenced using the Oncomine TCR Beta short-read assay. TCRdb analysed the PCR reads with MiXCR anew, one entry per CDR3 protein. This table holds 13,000 or so distinct CDR3 sequences, around three fifths found once. Trimming removed 1 base at V and 1 base at J, with 7 bases between. The V gene's germline CDR1 is SEHNR and CDR2 FQNEAQ (reference sequence). The CDR3 consists of 14 residues.

The chain joins TRBV7-9 to TRBJ1-1; D is undetermined. This sequence originates from a human donor who had recovered from COVID-19. Sequenced input: CD4+ T cells from blood, cultured in vitro. The CDR3 protein is CASSLVLANTEAFF. In DNA form, the CDR3 reads TGTGCCAGCAGCTTAGTATTGGCGAACACTGAAGCTTTCTTT.